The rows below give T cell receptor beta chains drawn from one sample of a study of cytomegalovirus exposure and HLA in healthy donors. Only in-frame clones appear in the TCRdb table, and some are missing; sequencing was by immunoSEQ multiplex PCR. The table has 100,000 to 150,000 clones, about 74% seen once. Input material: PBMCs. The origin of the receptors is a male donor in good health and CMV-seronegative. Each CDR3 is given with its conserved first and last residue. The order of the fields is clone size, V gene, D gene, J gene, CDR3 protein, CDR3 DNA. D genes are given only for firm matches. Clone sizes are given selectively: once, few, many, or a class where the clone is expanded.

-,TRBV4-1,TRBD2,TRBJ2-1,CASRETSGGAYNEQFF,TGCGCCAGCAGAGAGACTAGCGGGGGGGCGTATAATGAGCAGTTCTTC
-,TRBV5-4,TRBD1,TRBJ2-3,CASSGGQGTQTDTQYF,TGTGCCAGCAGCGGCGGACAGGGGACTCAAACAGATACGCAGTATTTT
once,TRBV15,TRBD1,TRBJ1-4,CATSRAPTGRDEKLFF,TGTGCCACCAGCAGAGCACCGACAGGGAGAGATGAAAAACTGTTTTTT
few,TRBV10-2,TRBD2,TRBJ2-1,CASLGLAGDNEQFF,TGCGCCAGCCTCGGTCTAGCGGGAGACAATGAGCAGTTCTTC
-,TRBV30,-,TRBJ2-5,CAWSGASVETQYF,TGTGCCTGGAGTGGTGCAAGCGTTGAGACCCAGTACTTC
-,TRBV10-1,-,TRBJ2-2,CASSESNRENTGELFF,TGCGCCAGCAGTGAGTCGAACAGAGAAAACACCGGGGAGCTGTTTTTT
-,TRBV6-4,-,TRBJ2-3,CASSAAGTDTQYF,TGTGCCAGCAGTGCTGCCGGGACAGATACGCAGTATTTT
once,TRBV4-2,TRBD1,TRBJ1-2,CASSLGQGNYGYTF,TGTGCCAGCAGCCTGGGACAGGGTAACTATGGCTACACCTTC
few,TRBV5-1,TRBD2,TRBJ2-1,CASSSGLAGADEQFF,TGCGCCAGCAGCTCAGGACTAGCGGGAGCAGACGAGCAGTTCTTC
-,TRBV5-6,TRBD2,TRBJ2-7,CASSSLGGSGEGYEQYF,TGTGCCAGCAGCTCCCTGGGCGGGAGCGGGGAAGGCTACGAGCAGTACTTC
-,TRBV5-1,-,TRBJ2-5,CASSLASGRETQYF,TGCGCCAGCAGCTTGGCTTCGGGGAGGGAGACCCAGTACTTC
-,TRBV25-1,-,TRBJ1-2,CASSESGAYGYTF,TGTGCCAGCAGTGAATCAGGGGCCTATGGCTACACCTTC
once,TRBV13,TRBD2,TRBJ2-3,CASSLQHPGLAGGPRTDTQYF,TGTGCCAGCAGCTTACAACATCCGGGACTAGCGGGGGGGCCCCGCACAGATACGCAGTATTTT
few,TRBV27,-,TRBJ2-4,CASSSGLENIQYF,TGTGCCAGCAGTTCAGGACTCGAAAACATTCAGTACTTC
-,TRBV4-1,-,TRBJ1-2,CASSQAGGFGGYTF,TGCGCCAGCAGCCAAGCTGGGGGGTTTGGTGGCTACACCTTC
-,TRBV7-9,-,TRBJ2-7,CASSLPIGQGAYEQYF,TGTGCCAGCAGCCTCCCTATCGGACAAGGGGCTTACGAGCAGTACTTC
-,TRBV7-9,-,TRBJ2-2,CASTLIAGELFF,TGTGCCAGCACCTTAATAGCCGGGGAGCTGTTTTTT
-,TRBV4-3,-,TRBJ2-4,CASSQVRRDIQYF,TGCGCCAGCAGCCAAGTGAGGAGGGACATTCAGTACTTC
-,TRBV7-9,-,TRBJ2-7,CASSPIRGNYEQYF,TGTGCCAGCAGTCCAATACGGGGGAACTACGAGCAGTACTTC
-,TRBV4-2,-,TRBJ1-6,CASSQDLGVGLNNSPLHF,TGTGCCAGCAGCCAAGATCTAGGGGTAGGGCTAAACAATTCACCCCTCCACTTT
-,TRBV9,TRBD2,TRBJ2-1,CASSPRLAGAFNEQFF,TGTGCCAGCAGCCCCAGACTAGCGGGAGCATTCAATGAGCAGTTCTTC
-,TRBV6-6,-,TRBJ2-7,CASKERGTVLSYEQYF,TGTGCCAGCAAAGAAAGGGGGACGGTTCTCTCCTACGAGCAGTACTTC
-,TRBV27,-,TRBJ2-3,CASSLMSGGRSTQYF,TGTGCCAGCAGTTTAATGTCGGGGGGCCGCTCTACGCAGTATTTT
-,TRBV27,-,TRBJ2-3,CASSRTIVSTDTQYF,TGTGCCAGCAGTAGGACTATCGTTAGCACAGATACGCAGTATTTT
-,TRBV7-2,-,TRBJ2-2,CASSSTGTKLSGELFF,TGTGCCAGCAGCTCTACCGGGACAAAATTATCCGGGGAGCTGTTTTTT
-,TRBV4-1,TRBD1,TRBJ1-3,CASSHPDRVTSGNTIYF,TGCGCCAGCAGCCATCCGGACAGGGTCACCTCTGGAAACACCATATATTTT
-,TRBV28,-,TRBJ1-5,CASSWRGFSQPQHF,TGTGCCAGCAGTTGGAGGGGTTTCAGTCAGCCCCAGCATTTT
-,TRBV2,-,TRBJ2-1,CASLRDRNNEQFF,TGTGCCTCCCTGCGAGACAGAAACAATGAGCAGTTCTTC
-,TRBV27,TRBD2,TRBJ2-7,CASSLGLAGPYEQYF,TGTGCCAGCAGTCTCGGACTAGCGGGACCCTACGAGCAGTACTTC
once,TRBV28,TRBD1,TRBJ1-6,CASSFRDRVGSPLHF,TGTGCCAGCAGTTTCCGGGACAGGGTCGGTTCACCCCTCCACTTT
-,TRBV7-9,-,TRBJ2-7,CASSLESRGPSVYEQYF,TGTGCCAGCAGCTTAGAGAGTAGAGGGCCATCAGTCTACGAGCAGTACTTC
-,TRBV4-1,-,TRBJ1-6,CASSQEGGSTPLHF,TGCGCCAGCAGCCAAGAGGGGGGGTCGACACCCCTCCACTTT
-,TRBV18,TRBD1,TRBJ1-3,CASSRRQGNSGNTIYF,TGTGCCAGCTCACGACGACAGGGAAACTCTGGAAACACCATATATTTT
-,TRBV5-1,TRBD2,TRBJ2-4,CASSPNPGLAGGVKNIQYF,TGCGCCAGCAGCCCTAACCCGGGACTAGCGGGAGGAGTCAAAAACATTCAGTACTTC
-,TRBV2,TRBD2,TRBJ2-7,CASRRGLAGLLGGYEQYF,TGTGCCAGCAGGAGAGGGCTAGCGGGTCTCTTAGGGGGGTACGAGCAGTACTTC
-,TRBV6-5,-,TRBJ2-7,CASSLRGGEQYF,TGTGCCAGCAGCCTGAGGGGGGGGGAGCAGTACTTC
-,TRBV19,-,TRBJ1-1,CASQLTDGFTEAFF,TGTGCCAGTCAGCTAACCGACGGGTTCACTGAAGCTTTCTTT
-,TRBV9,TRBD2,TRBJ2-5,CASSPRTSGSREQYF,TGTGCCAGCAGCCCCCGGACTAGCGGGAGTAGGGAGCAGTACTTC
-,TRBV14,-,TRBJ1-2,CASSQENWSSHYGYTF,TGTGCCAGCAGCCAAGAGAACTGGAGTTCCCACTATGGCTACACCTTC
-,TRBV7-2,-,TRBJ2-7,CASSLKDSSYEQYF,TGTGCCAGCAGCTTAAAGGACAGCTCCTACGAGCAGTACTTC
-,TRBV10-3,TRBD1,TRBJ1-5,CATAGGFGRVDQPQHF,TGTGCCACGGCAGGGGGTTTTGGGCGAGTAGATCAGCCCCAGCATTTT
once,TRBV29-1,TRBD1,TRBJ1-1,CSARGRDMNTEAFF,TGCAGCGCCAGGGGGCGCGACATGAACACTGAAGCTTTCTTT